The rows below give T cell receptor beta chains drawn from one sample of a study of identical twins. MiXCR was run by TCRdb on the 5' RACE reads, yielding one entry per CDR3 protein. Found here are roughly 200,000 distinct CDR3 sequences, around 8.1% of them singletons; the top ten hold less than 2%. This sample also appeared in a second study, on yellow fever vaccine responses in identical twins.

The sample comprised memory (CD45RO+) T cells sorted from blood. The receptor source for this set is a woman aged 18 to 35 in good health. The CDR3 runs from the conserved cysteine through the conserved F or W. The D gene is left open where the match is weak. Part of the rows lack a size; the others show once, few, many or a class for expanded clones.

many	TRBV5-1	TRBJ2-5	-	TGCGCCAGCAGCTTAAGAATCCAAGAGACCCAGTACTTC	CASSLRIQETQYF
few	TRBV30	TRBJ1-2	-	TGTGCCTGGATTCGGGGGGCGGTGTTTTCGTCTGGCTACACCTTC	CAWIRGAVFSSGYTF
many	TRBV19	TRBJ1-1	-	TGTGCCAGTAGTGGGGGGAACACTGAAGCTTTCTTT	CASSGGNTEAFF
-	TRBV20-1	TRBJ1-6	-	TGCAGTGCTAGAGCCTTGCGGCAGGTTGACGGAGCCACCCTCCACTTT	CSARALRQVDGATLHF
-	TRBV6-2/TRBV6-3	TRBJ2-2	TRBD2	TGTGCCAGCAGTTACTCGCGGGGGGGCGCGAACACCGGGGAGCTGTTTTTT	CASSYSRGGANTGELFF
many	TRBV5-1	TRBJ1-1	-	TGCGCCAGCAGCTTGGAGCGGGGGGCGCGGGGCACTGAAGCTTTCTTT	CASSLERGARGTEAFF
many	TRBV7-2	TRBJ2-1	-	TGTGCCAGCAGCCTTAGCCTTGGAGGGCGGGGAGGATATGAGCAGTTCTTC	CASSLSLGGRGGYEQFF
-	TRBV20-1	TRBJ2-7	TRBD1	TGCAGTGCTAGAGGGGACAGGCCCTACGAGCAGTACTTC	CSARGDRPYEQYF
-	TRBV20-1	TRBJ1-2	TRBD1	TGCAGTGCTTATTCCGGGACAGGGGGCGGCGGCTACACCTTC	CSAYSGTGGGGYTF
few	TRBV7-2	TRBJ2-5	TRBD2	TGTGCCAGCAGCTTAGGGACTAGCGGGAGGGAAGAGACCCAGTACTTC	CASSLGTSGREETQYF
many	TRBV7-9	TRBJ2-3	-	TGTGCCAGCAGCTTTATAGAAGATACGCAGTATTTT	CASSFIEDTQYF
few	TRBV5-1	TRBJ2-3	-	TGCGCCAGCAGCTTGGGTGCTTTGCGGGATGTAGCAGATACGCAGTATTTT	CASSLGALRDVADTQYF
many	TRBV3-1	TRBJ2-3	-	TGTGCCAGCAGCTCCTCTCTCGATACGCAGTATTTT	CASSSSLDTQYF
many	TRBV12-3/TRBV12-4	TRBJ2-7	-	TGTGCCAGCAGTTATAGCGAAAGAACCTACGAGCAGTACTTC	CASSYSERTYEQYF
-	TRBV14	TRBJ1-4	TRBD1	TGTGCCAGCAGACGGACAGGGGCCGAAAAACTGTTTTTT	CASRRTGAEKLFF
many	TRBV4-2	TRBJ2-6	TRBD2	TGTGCCAGCAGCCTCACGGGAGGTACGAGCTCTGGGGCCAACGTCCTGACTTTC	CASSLTGGTSSGANVLTF
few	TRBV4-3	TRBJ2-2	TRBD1	TGCGCCAGCAGCCATCGCTCTACCCCGAGGGGGACAGCCTGGAACGGGGAGCTGTTTTTT	CASSHRSTPRGTAWNGELFF
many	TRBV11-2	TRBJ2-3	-	TGTGCCAGCAGCTTAGGAAGAGAGACAGGTTTTAAAGATACGCAGTATTTT	CASSLGRETGFKDTQYF
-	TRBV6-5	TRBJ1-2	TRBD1	TGTGCCAGCAGGGGACAGGGGCATGGCTACACCTTC	CASRGQGHGYTF
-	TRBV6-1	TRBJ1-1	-	TGTGCCAGCAGCCGGGCAGGGGAGAGGACTGAAGCTTTCTTT	CASSRAGERTEAFF
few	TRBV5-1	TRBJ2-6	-	TGCGCCAGCAGCTTGGCCCCCGGGGCCAACGTCCTGACTTTC	CASSLAPGANVLTF
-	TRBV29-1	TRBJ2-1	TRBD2	TGCAGCGTTGAAGGCCTCTCGGGGCGGGGGGCCTCCTACAATGAGCAGTTCTTC	CSVEGLSGRGASYNEQFF
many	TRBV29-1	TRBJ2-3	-	TGCAGCGTTGAAGGGGGTTTGGGCACAGATACGCAGTATTTT	CSVEGGLGTDTQYF
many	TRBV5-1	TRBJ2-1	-	TGCGCCAGCAGCTTGGAGGTGGGCGCCAGCTCCTACAATGAGCAGTTCTTC	CASSLEVGASSYNEQFF